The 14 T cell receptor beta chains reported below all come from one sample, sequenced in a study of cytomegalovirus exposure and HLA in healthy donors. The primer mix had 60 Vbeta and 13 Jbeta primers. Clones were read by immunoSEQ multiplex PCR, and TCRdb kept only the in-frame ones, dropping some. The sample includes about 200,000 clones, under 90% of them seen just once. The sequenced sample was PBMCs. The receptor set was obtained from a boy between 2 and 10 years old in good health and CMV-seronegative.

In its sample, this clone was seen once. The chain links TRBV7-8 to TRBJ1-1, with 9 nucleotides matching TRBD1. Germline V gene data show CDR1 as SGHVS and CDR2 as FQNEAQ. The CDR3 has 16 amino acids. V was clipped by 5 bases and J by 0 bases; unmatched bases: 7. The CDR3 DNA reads TGTGCCAGCAGCGCCAGGACAGGGGATATGAACACTGAAGCTTTCTTT. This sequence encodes CASSARTGDMNTEAFF.

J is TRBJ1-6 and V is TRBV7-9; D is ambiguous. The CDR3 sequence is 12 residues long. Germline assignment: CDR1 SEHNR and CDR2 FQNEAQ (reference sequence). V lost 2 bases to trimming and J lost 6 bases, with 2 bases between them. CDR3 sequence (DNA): TGTGCCAGCAGCTTACTTAATTCACCCCTCCACTTT. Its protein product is CASSLLNSPLHF.

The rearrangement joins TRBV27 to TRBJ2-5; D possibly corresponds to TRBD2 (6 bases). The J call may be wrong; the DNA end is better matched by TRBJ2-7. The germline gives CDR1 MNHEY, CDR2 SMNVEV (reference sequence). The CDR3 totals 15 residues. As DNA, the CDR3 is TGTGCCAGCAGTTTGATCGGGGGAAACTCCTACGAGCAGTACTTC. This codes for CASSLIGGNSYEQYF.

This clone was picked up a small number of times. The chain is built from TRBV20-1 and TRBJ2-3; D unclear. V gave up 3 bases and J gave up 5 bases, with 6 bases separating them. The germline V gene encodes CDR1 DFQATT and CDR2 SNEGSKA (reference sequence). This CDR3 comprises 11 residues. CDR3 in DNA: TGCAGTGCTAGCCGGAGAGATACGCAGTATTTT. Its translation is CSASRRDTQYF.

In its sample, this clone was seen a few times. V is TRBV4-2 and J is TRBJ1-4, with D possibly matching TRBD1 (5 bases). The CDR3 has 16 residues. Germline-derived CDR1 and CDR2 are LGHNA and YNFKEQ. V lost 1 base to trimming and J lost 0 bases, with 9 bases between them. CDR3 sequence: CASSQAPGATNEKLFF. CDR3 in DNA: TGTGCCAGCAGCCAAGCACCGGGGGCAACTAATGAAAAACTGTTTTTT.

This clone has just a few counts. The CDR3 DNA reads TGTGCCAGCAGCCAGACAGGGACCTACGAGCAGTACTTC. It specifies CASSQTGTYEQYF. The chain carries TRBV13 and TRBJ2-7, with TRBD1 identical over 7 bases. This CDR3 spans 13 amino acids. Germline V gene sequence: CDR1 PRHDT, CDR2 FYEKMQ (reference sequence). V shed 5 bases, J shed 2 bases, and the junction held 3 bases outside the gene matches.

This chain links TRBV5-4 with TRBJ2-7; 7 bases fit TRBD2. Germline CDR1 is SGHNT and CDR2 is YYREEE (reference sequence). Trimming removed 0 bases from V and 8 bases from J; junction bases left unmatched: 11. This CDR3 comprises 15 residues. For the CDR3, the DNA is TGTGCCAGCAGCTTGGGGGGAGGGGAAAGATCCCAGCAGTACTTC. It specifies CASSLGGGERSQQYF.

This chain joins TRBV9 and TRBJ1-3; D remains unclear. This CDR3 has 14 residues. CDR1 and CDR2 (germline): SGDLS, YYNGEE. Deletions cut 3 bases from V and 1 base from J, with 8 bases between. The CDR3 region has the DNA TGTGCCAGCAGCGCAGTTAAATCTGGAAACACCATATATTTT. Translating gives CASSAVKSGNTIYF.

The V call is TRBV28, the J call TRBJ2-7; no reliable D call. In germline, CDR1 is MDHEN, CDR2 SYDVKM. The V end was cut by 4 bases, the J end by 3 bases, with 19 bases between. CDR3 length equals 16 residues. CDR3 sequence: CASSSDKWFGRYEQYF. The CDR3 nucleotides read TGTGCCAGCAGTTCCGACAAGTGGTTCGGTCGCTACGAGCAGTACTTC.

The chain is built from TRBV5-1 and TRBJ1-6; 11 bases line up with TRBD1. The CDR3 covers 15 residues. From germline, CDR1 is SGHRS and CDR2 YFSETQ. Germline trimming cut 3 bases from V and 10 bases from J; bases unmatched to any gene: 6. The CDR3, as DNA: TGCGCCAGCAGCTGGGACAGGGGGACGGGGTCACCCCTCCACTTT. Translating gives CASSWDRGTGSPLHF.

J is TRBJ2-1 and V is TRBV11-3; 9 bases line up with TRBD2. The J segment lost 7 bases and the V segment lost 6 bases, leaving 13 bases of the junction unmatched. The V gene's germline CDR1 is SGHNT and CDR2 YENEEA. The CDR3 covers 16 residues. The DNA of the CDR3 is TGTGCCAGCAGAATTTTTCCGCGGGGGGGCCGTAATGAGCAGTTCTTC. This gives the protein CASRIFPRGGRNEQFF. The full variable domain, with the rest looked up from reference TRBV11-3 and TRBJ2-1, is EAGVVQSPRYKIIEKKQPVAFWCNPISGHNTLYWYLQNLGQGPELLIRYENEEAVDDSQLPKDRFSAERLKGVDSTLKIQPAELGDSAVYLCASRIFPRGGRNEQFFGPGTRLTVL.

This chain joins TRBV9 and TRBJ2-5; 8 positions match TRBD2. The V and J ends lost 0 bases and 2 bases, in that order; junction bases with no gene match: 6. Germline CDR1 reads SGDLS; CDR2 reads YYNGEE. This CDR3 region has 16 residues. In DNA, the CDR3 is TGTGCCAGCAGCGTAGGGACGGGGGGGGGTCAAGAGACCCAGTACTTC. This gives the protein CASSVGTGGGQETQYF.

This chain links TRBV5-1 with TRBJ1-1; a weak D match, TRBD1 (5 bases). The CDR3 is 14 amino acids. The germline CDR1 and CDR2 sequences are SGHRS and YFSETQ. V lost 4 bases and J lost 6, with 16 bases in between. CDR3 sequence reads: CASSTGGMVPEAFF. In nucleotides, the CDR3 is TGCGCCAGCAGCACCGGGGGAATGGTCCCTGAAGCTTTCTTT.

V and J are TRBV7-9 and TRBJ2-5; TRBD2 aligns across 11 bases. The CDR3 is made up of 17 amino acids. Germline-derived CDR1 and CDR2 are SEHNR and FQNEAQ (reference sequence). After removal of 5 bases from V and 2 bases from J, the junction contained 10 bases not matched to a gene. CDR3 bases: TGTGCCAGCAGCCCTCTTAGCGGGGGGGCTAGACAAGAGACCCAGTACTTC. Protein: CASSPLSGGARQETQYF.